The clone carrying this TCR beta chain has ten or more counts. Its specificity is unknown. The source of the sample is a study of neurological immune-mediated disorders. The cDNA was generated by 5'RACE with 10-nucleotide random UMIs. Each CDR3 protein is one row after TCRdb ran MiXCR on the 5' RACE reads. Among 20,000 to 25,000 distinct CDR3 sequences listed, 6.2% were seen once. Among the participants, healthy controls were blood bank volunteers in Maryland, USA. The sorted libraries started from 850,000 to 1,000,000 CD4+ or CD8+ T cells. Germline loops: CDR1 LGHNA, CDR2 YSLEER. The CDR3 covers 17 residues. The V and J ends lost 0 bases and 4 bases respectively, with 16 bases between them. Study findings and constraints: Sharing of CDR3 amino acid sequences among expanded clones across subjects was absent, suggesting private repertoires in all groups.

The chain recombines TRBV4-3 with TRBJ2-4, with a weak D call TRBD2 (6 bases). Sequenced input: CD8+ T cells from blood. The sequence derives from a man aged 18 to 30 in good health. The CDR3 coding sequence is TGCGCCAGCAGCCAAGACGCCCGCTCGGGGGTAAAAAACATTCAGTACTTC. Translated, it gives CASSQDARSGVKNIQYF.